Below are 24 T cell receptor beta chains sequenced from a single sample in a study of blood T cell repertoires in COVID-19. Clones were sequenced by immunoSEQ multiplex PCR, and TCRdb holds only the in-frame ones, with some missing. The sample shows some 200,000 clones, more than 80% of them seen only once. Sequencing was carried out using peripheral blood. These receptors all stem from a woman older than 75 with acute or convalescent COVID-19.

This chain's CDR3 is CASSEDGRNYGYTF. In nucleotides, the CDR3 is TGTGCCAGCAGTGAAGACGGCAGGAACTATGGCTACACCTTC. The V gene is TRBV2, the J gene TRBJ1-2; D not certain. The V gene's germline CDR1 is SNHLY and CDR2 FYNNEI. The CDR3 extends over 14 amino acids. Trimming took off 1 base at V and 2 bases at J, with 8 bases between the two ends.

The CDR3 DNA reads as TGTGCCAGCAGCTTATTCCTAGCGGTACAAGAGACCCAGTACTTC. Its protein product is CASSLFLAVQETQYF. J is TRBJ2-5 and V is TRBV7-9; 7 nucleotides line up with TRBD2. Germline values: CDR1 SEHNR, CDR2 FQNEAQ (reference sequence). This CDR3 has 15 amino acids. V shed 2 bases and J 2 bases; nucleotides not matched to a gene: 5.

This clone has a handful of counts. The chain uses TRBV7-6 and TRBJ1-3; TRBD1 aligns across 7 bases. The V and J ends lost 5 bases and 2 bases, in that order; junction bases with no gene match: 3. CDR1 and CDR2 (germline): SGHVS, FNYEAQ. This CDR3 is 14 amino acids long. In DNA, the CDR3 is TGTGCCAGCAGCCCCCAGGGGGCTGGAAACACCATATATTTT. It yields the protein CASSPQGAGNTIYF. The complete variable domain, with remaining parts taken from reference TRBV7-6 and TRBJ1-3, reads GAGVSQSPRYKVTKRGQDVALRCDPISGHVSLYWYRQALGQGPEFLTYFNYEAQQDKSGLPNDRFSAERPEGSISTLTIQRTEQRDSAMYRCASSPQGAGNTIYFGEGSWLTVV.

V gene TRBV7-8 combines with J gene TRBJ2-7, with 7 bases that match TRBD1. Looked up from germline, CDR1 is SGHVS and CDR2 is FQNEAQ. This CDR3 has 14 residues. The V gene end was trimmed by 5 bases and the J gene end by 6 bases; junction bases not matched to a gene: 10. CDR3 DNA: TGTGCCAGCAGCCCCGGGATAGGGGGCCTCGAGCAGTACTTC. Translated, it gives CASSPGIGGLEQYF.

This chain links TRBV2 with TRBJ1-2; TRBD1 matches 9 bases. Germline loops: CDR1 SNHLY, CDR2 FYNNEI. With 6 bases clipped from V and 7 bases from J, the junction kept 9 bases outside the gene matches. CDR3 length: 14 amino acids. The CDR3 is CASRGPGQGSGYTF. The CDR3 DNA reads TGTGCCAGCAGGGGACCGGGACAGGGTTCTGGCTACACCTTC.

The chain employs TRBV7-9 and TRBJ1-4; D perhaps matches TRBD1 (5 bases). Per germline, CDR1 SEHNR and CDR2 FQNEAQ (reference sequence). Trimming cost V 1 base and J 6 bases, with 9 bases left between them. This CDR3 has 14 amino acids. In nucleotides, the CDR3 is TGTGCCAGCAGCTTAGAGGCAGGGTATGAAAAACTGTTTTTT. Protein sequence: CASSLEAGYEKLFF.

This rearrangement joins TRBV30 to TRBJ1-5; TRBD1 is a possible D gene (5 bases). In germline, CDR1 is GTSNPN, CDR2 SVGIG (reference sequence). The germline V and J ends were trimmed by 1 base and 7 bases, with 14 bases remaining between them. CDR3 length: 14 amino acids. The CDR3 region is CAWSAGQGGQPQHF. The CDR3 nucleotides read TGTGCCTGGAGTGCTGGTCAGGGAGGCCAGCCCCAGCATTTT.

This clone appeared a few times. The chain couples TRBV29-1 to TRBJ2-1; 8 nucleotides match TRBD2. CDR3 size: 17 residues. V dropped 6 bases and J dropped 0; count of bases not matched to a gene: 13. CDR1 is SQVTM and CDR2 is ANQGSEA in the germline V gene. CDR3 protein: CSVGRAGVGSSYNEQFF. CDR3 sequence (DNA): TGCAGCGTGGGCCGAGCGGGAGTGGGTAGCTCCTACAATGAGCAGTTCTTC.

This clone has more than one count but fewer than ten. This chain joins TRBV6-2 or TRBV6-3 and TRBJ2-3, with D possibly TRBD2 on 6 matching bases. V was shortened by 0 bases and J by 14 bases, with 15 bases between the two germline ends. The CDR3 sequence is 13 residues long. Germline V gives CDR1 MNHEY, CDR2 SVGEGT. The CDR3 nucleotides read TGTGCCAGCAGTTACTCCGGGACTGCCTCTTGGTATTTT. The encoded protein is CASSYSGTASWYF.

This chain joins TRBV18 and TRBJ1-2; 9 nucleotides agree with TRBD1. Trimming took 4 bases from V and 3 from J; bases not matched to a gene: 6. Germline assignment: CDR1 KGHSH and CDR2 LQKENI. The CDR3 runs 15 residues. The CDR3 bases are TGTGCCAGCTCACTCCGGACAGGGGACTACTATGGCTACACCTTC. Protein product: CASSLRTGDYYGYTF. Variable domain in full (rest from reference TRBV18 and TRBJ1-2): NAGVMQNPRHLVRRRGQEARLRCSPMKGHSHVYWYRQLPEEGLKFMVYLQKENIIDESGMPKERFSAEFPKEGPSILRIQQVVRGDSAAYFCASSLRTGDYYGYTFGSGTRLTVV.

The rearrangement uses TRBV5-1 and TRBJ1-1, with 8 bases aligning to TRBD1. The germline CDR1 and CDR2 sequences are SGHRS and YFSETQ. V shed 4 bases and J 3 bases; nucleotides not matched to a gene: 2. This CDR3 contains 13 residues. CDR3 nucleotides: TGCGCCAGCAGCCAGGGGGCAGACACTGAAGCTTTCTTT. This encodes CASSQGADTEAFF.

The genes are TRBV28 and TRBJ2-2, with a weak D call TRBD1 (6 bases). This CDR3 contains 14 residues. The germline CDR1 and CDR2 sequences are MDHEN and SYDVKM. V was cut by 7 bases and J by 4 bases, with 13 bases left in between. The CDR3 DNA reads TGTGCCAGCAAGAAGGGGGATACCACCGGGGAGCTGTTTTTT. It encodes CASKKGDTTGELFF. Using reference TRBV28 and TRBJ2-2 for the parts outside the CDR3, the full variable domain is DVKVTQSSRYLVKRTGEKVFLECVQDMDHENMFWYRQDPGLGLRLIYFSYDVKMKEKGDIPEGYSVSREKKERFSLILESASTNQTSMYLCASKKGDTTGELFFGEGSRLTVL.

As DNA, the CDR3 is TGTGCCAGCAGCGTAGCAGCGGGGCTCACAGATACGCAGTATTTT. Protein: CASSVAAGLTDTQYF. The chain is built from TRBV9 and TRBJ2-3; TRBD2 matches 7 bases. Trimming at V came to 0 bases and at J to 2 bases, leaving 3 bases not matched to a gene. The germline gives CDR1 SGDLS, CDR2 YYNGEE. CDR3 size: 15 residues.

The chain is built from TRBV6-5 and TRBJ1-1; possibly TRBD1 for D (6 bases). From germline, CDR1 is MNHEY and CDR2 SVGAGI. The CDR3 is made up of 14 amino acids. The ends were cut back, 5 bases at V and 0 bases at J, with 10 bases in the middle. The CDR3 region has the DNA TGTGCCAGCAGTAGTGGACAGTTGAACACTGAAGCTTTCTTT. It codes for CASSSGQLNTEAFF.

The V and J genes are TRBV11-2 and TRBJ2-7; TRBD2 matches at 12 bases. Germline V gene data show CDR1 as SGHAT and CDR2 as FQNNGV. There are 14 residues in the CDR3. J lost 4 bases, V lost 5 bases, and 3 bases had no gene match. The CDR3 loop reads CASSPSGGAYEQYF. As DNA, the CDR3 is TGTGCCAGCAGCCCTAGCGGGGGGGCGTACGAGCAGTACTTC. Filled out from reference TRBV11-2 and TRBJ2-7, the complete variable domain reads EAGVAQSPRYKIIEKRQSVAFWCNPISGHATLYWYQQILGQGPKLLIQFQNNGVVDDSQLPKDRFSAERLKGVDSTLKIQPAKLEDSAVYLCASSPSGGAYEQYFGPGTRLTVT.

The chain has TRBV9 and TRBJ1-3, with 10 positions matching TRBD1. J lost 0 bases, V lost 0 bases, and 6 bases had no gene match. The germline CDR1 and CDR2 sequences are SGDLS and YYNGEE. The CDR3 is 18 amino acids. In nucleotides, the CDR3 is TGTGCCAGCAGCGTAGGCCCGGGACAGGGGAGCTCTGGAAACACCATATATTTT. This gives the protein CASSVGPGQGSSGNTIYF.

This clone has only a few counts. Distinct nucleotide sequences in the sample also encode this CDR3. The rearrangement links TRBV6-2 or TRBV6-3 to TRBJ1-5, with 12 bases matching TRBD1. This CDR3 has 14 residues. Per the germline V gene, CDR1 is MNHEY and CDR2 is SVGEGT. Trimming cost V 5 bases and J 7 bases; bases outside gene matches: 3. CDR3: CASSGTGGYQPQHF. The CDR3 DNA follows: TGTGCCAGCAGTGGGACAGGGGGCTACCAGCCCCAGCATTTT.

The table lists this clone with a few counts. The germline gene is not matched at one end of the junction; a read error may be the cause. V gene TRBV19 combines with J gene TRBJ1-1; 7 bases line up with TRBD1. This CDR3 has 13 residues. CDR1 is LNHDA, CDR2 SQIVND, per germline (reference sequence). CDR3 in DNA: TGTGCCAGTACCGAACAGGGGAGTTCGCCGGGGGACTTT. Amino acid sequence: CASTEQGSSPGDF.

This clone was detected only once. This chain uses TRBV21-1 with TRBJ2-7; the tabulated D call, TRBD2, remains unverified against the DNA. TRBV21-1 is a documented pseudogene. This CDR3 is built from 20 residues. The CDR3: CASSKPGPLAGTESSYEQYF. CDR3 DNA sequence: TGTGCCAGCAGCAAACCAGGGCCACTAGCGGGGACCGAGAGCTCCTACGAGCAGTACTTC.

The DNA for the CDR3 is TGTGCCAGCAGCTTAAACCGAGGGGGAGCTTTCTTT. Translated, it gives CASSLNRGGAFF. V usage is TRBV7-2 and J usage is TRBJ1-1; TRBD1 is a possible D gene (6 bases). The CDR3 is 12 residues long. V lost 2 bases, J lost 10 bases, and 11 bases lay in between. Germline-derived CDR1 and CDR2 are SGHTA and FQGNSA.

This clone was found a few times. The chain links TRBV9 to TRBJ1-3, with D maybe TRBD1 (5 bases). Trimming pared 4 bases from V and 4 bases from J, leaving 21 bases between. CDR3 length: 17 residues. In germline, CDR1 is SGDLS, CDR2 YYNGEE. Here the CDR3 reads CASSFSLEGTHGNTIYF. The CDR3 nucleotides read TGTGCCAGCAGCTTCTCCCTGGAGGGGACTCACGGAAACACCATATATTTT.

V and J are TRBV27 and TRBJ2-3, with TRBD2 identical over 12 bases. CDR1 and CDR2 (germline): MNHEY, SMNVEV (reference sequence). With 5 bases clipped from V and 2 bases from J, the junction kept 5 bases outside the gene matches. The CDR3 loop spans 16 amino acids. The CDR3 loop is CASSDGLAGNTDTQYF. In DNA, the CDR3 is TGTGCCAGCAGTGACGGACTAGCGGGGAACACAGATACGCAGTATTTT.

V usage is TRBV10-3 and J usage is TRBJ2-5; 9 bases are shared with TRBD2. Germline lookup yields CDR1 ENHRY and CDR2 SYGVKD. The junction had 7 bases not matched to a gene; V was cut back by 0 bases and J by 5 bases. The CDR3 sequence is 16 residues long. The CDR3 spells CAISESIQAGGETQYF. The CDR3 nucleotides are TGTGCCATCAGTGAGTCGATTCAAGCGGGAGGTGAGACCCAGTACTTC.

This chain uses TRBV3-1 (or the pseudogene TRBV3-2) with TRBJ2-5; D possibly corresponds to TRBD2 (5 bases). V was pared by 3 bases and J by 2 bases, with 13 bases between. CDR3 length equals 15 residues. In germline, CDR1 is LGHDT, CDR2 YNNKEL (reference sequence). As DNA, the CDR3 is TGTGCCAGCAGCCAGAGAGGGCGGAAACAAGAGACCCAGTACTTC. The encoded protein is CASSQRGRKQETQYF.